This T cell receptor (beta chain) stems from a study of cytomegalovirus exposure and HLA in healthy donors. Study observations and caveats: A later analysis revealed that TCR association rates differed between HLA loci, peaking at DRB1 and bottoming out at HLA-C. In vitro work confirmed that a few CMV-associated chains recognize CMV antigens.

A note on this clone: The antigen is unknown.

Primers for the PCR totalled 60 Vbeta and 13 Jbeta. The method was immunoSEQ multiplex PCR; TCRdb's version includes in-frame clones alone and lacks a portion of them. The top ten hold about 2.2% of the sample, which has fewer than 150,000 clones, about 80% seen once. Looked up from germline, CDR1 is SQVTM and CDR2 is ANQGSEA. This CDR3 is built from 13 residues. With 8 bases clipped from V and 6 bases from J, the junction kept 10 bases outside the gene matches. Everyone who donated was a healthy bone marrow donor. What was sequenced was PBMCs. The receptor was isolated from a man aged 25 to 45 in good health and CMV-seronegative. The gene calls are TRBV29-1 and TRBJ2-1; 7 bases map to TRBD2. CDR3 region: CSSEGTTFNEQFF. CDR3 DNA: TGCAGCTCTGAGGGGACTACTTTCAATGAGCAGTTCTTC.